This TCR beta chain was identified in a study of beta chain features in type 1 diabetes (dated by TCRdb to the late 2010s). Regarding the study in general: Mean age, gender distribution, total cell number and subset yield were not different between patients and healthy donors. A total of about 110 million sorted cells were examined across all samples, and the number of cells per subset was strongly correlated with RNA yield. Whereas all 30 or so donors provided naive and central memory subsets, regulatory and stem cell-like memory subsets were isolated from just 8 patients and about 8 healthy donors. In the study, TCRB repertoires of sorted circulating CD4+ T cell subsets from recently diagnosed type 1 diabetes patients were compared with those of matched healthy donors.

From each donor, a single peripheral blood sample of 95 to 150 mL on average was drawn into heparinised tubes. A BD FACSAria II was used to sort naive, central memory, regulatory and stem cell-like memory CD4+ T cells with a panel that included CD45RO, CCR7, CD25, CD127, CD95 and CD27. All sorted populations exceeded 95% purity. PBMCs were separated immediately by Lymphoprep density gradient centrifugation and were stained directly, without being cultured. So that batch effects would be minimized, each experiment stained and sorted samples in pairs, pairing one healthy donor with one patient. Broad study findings and their caveats: PCR might favor shorter templates, but patient and control samples were amplified and corrected together, so any skew would affect both groups equally. Naive, central memory and regulatory TCRB repertoires appeared to be more similar among patients than among healthy donors. Patients with type 1 diabetes made fewer insertions and deleted more nucleotides at VDJ recombination sites, implying thymic rearrangement abnormalities. Because cDNA was sequenced instead of genomic DNA, activated cells with high expression could be over-represented, although the groups did not differ in activation or CD3 levels. Because small numbers of individuals were included in the HLA sub-analyses, any influence of HLA type on TCRB rearrangement was left unresolved. A moderate but significant shortening of TCRB CDR3 length was observed in type 1 diabetes patients in all four CD4+ subsets.

All of the isolated RNA was reverse transcribed with the High Capacity cDNA Reverse Transcription Kit, so expressed TCRB transcripts were sequenced. Deep immunoSEQ sequencing was applied to naive, central memory and regulatory T cell samples, giving an average of approximately 3.8 million total reads per sample. After sorted cells were lysed in RLT buffer, RNA was extracted with DNase-treated RNeasy Micro or Mini kits, with the choice depending on cell number. Each cell subset was processed on its own to prevent cross-contamination, while patient and healthy donor samples were processed together. Using the immunoSEQ multiplex PCR, TCRB sequences were amplified from cDNA into 87-bp fragments spanning the CDR3 region. The amplicons were sequenced using the Illumina HiSeq platform. On the study's bioinformatics: PCR bias was corrected computationally using synthetic template baselines, and reads within Hamming distance 2 were collapsed, with unmergeable singletons discarded. Reads were aligned against IMGT so that V, D and J genes, CDR3 length and insertions or deletions at six rearrangement sites could be assigned. Within each subset, clonotype counts were normalized to the number of sorted cells before true diversity and Gini coefficients were calculated with the tcR R package. Repertoire sharing was quantified using the overlap coefficient calculated on TCRB nucleotide sequences. TCRdb re-hosts the immuneACCESS table, in-frame sequences only. Its copies lack some clones; in the studies checked, an unresolved V gene accounts for under half of them, and the cause for the rest is not known. V, J and clone size are taken as reported in that table, and D and trimming were inferred from the DNA itself. For this sample there are under 250,000 clones; approximately 10% appear just once. About 1.2% of the sample rests with the top ten.

The trim is 8 bases for V and 5 bases for J, with a gap of 21 bases between the germline ends. The CDR3 sequence holds 15 residues, the cysteine and phenylalanine included. The only DNA kept is the CDR3, 45 bases in frame from the first base. CDR1 and CDR2 are read off the germline V gene as SGHVS and FQNEAQ. Points on this clone: Its antigen remains unidentified. No qualities accompany the bases; no much larger clone lies one base away.

Source material: central memory CD4+ T cells from blood. The sequence was collected from a man aged 18 to 30 in good health. Rearrangement joined TRBV7-8 to TRBJ2-5; a confident D gene designation cannot be given. The nucleotides read TGTGCCAGCCAAGGTGGACGGATGGGTAGGGAGACCCAGTACTTC. This codes for CASQGGRMGRETQYF.